This T cell receptor (beta chain) was found in a study of T cell responses to AZD1222 COVID-19 vaccine. The CDR3 has 17 residues. Germline V gene lookup returns CDR1 KGHSH and CDR2 LQKENI. Trimming took 3 bases from V and 1 from J, leaving 18 bases between them. Turning to this clone: Its matching antigen is unknown.

Sequenced by immunoSEQ multiplex PCR; TCRdb stores in-frame clones only, minus some. The sample consists of some 200,000 clones, 90% to 95% of them appearing once. The study pooled second doses at about 4 or about 12 weeks. Overall study findings and caveats: Just a handful of AZD1222 recipients were seropositive at baseline. The study reported that nearly half of spike-specific TCRs target unmutated variant regions. Most donors were white British and more were female, and clonal diversity was possibly underestimated.

The clonotype comes from an adult who received the AZD1222 COVID-19 vaccine. The sample in question was peripheral blood, obtained 28 days after the second AZD1222 dose. The chain has TRBV18 and TRBJ1-1; D possibly corresponds to TRBD1 (6 bases). The CDR3 sequence: CASSPPLPTGTNTEAFF. The CDR3 DNA is TGTGCCAGCTCACCTCCTTTACCGACAGGTACGAACACTGAAGCTTTCTTT.